This T cell receptor (beta chain) was identified during a study of T-cell memory formation after mild COVID-19. The study's findings and limits: There were some responding clones in pre-infection memory, which suggested that cross-reactive memory had joined.

This clonotype was counted between two and nine times. The target antigen is unknown. MiXCR was run by TCRdb on the 5' RACE reads, yielding one entry per CDR3 protein. The table has under 200,000 distinct CDR3 sequences, about 9.9% seen once. The sequence derives from a man in his late teens or twenties who had mild COVID-19 (a few samples of this study predate the infection). Cell type and time point are not known. Source material: PBMCs or a T cell subset sorted from them (not recorded which).

The DNA for the CDR3 is TGTGCCAGCAGCAGGGACGGCCCTCTATATGGCTACACCTTC. Its protein is CASSRDGPLYGYTF. The chain employs TRBV5-6 and TRBJ1-2, with D possibly being TRBD1 (5 bases). The CDR3 has 14 residues. Germline loops: CDR1 SGHDT, CDR2 YYEEEE. The V end lost 4 bases, the J end lost 5 bases, and 15 bases lay between the germline ends.